Included here is one T cell receptor (beta chain) sequence, with context. The data were obtained in a study of blood T cell repertoires in COVID-19. The germline CDR1 and CDR2 sequences are DFQATT and SNEGSKA (reference sequence). Trimming stripped 3 bases from V and 4 bases from J, with 24 bases between. This CDR3 is built from 17 residues. Generated by immunoSEQ multiplex PCR, the TCRdb table keeps only in-frame clones and is missing some. Of some 40,000 clones in the sample, more than 80% were seen once. The chain couples TRBV20-1 to TRBJ2-5; maybe TRBD2 (7 bases). What was sequenced was peripheral blood. This receptor was taken from a middle-aged man with active or convalescent COVID-19. CDR3: CSASSAGAQGRRETQYF. The CDR3 bases are TGCAGTGCTAGTTCGGCGGGGGCCCAGGGTAGGAGAGAGACCCAGTACTTC.